Shown below are 2 T cell receptor beta chains from a single sample sequenced in a study of cytomegalovirus exposure and HLA in healthy donors. Primers: 60 Vbeta forward and 13 Jbeta reverse. The method was immunoSEQ multiplex PCR; TCRdb's version includes in-frame clones alone and lacks a portion of them. The table lists about 37,000 clones, 80% to 90% of them singletons. The sample consisted of PBMCs. These TCRs come from a middle-aged woman in good health and CMV-seronegative.

This rearrangement joins TRBV4-3 to TRBJ1-4; D unclear. The length of the CDR3 is 18 residues. CDR1 and CDR2 (germline): LGHNA, YSLEER. Deletions cut 1 base from V and 7 bases from J, with 22 bases between. DNA for the CDR3: TGCGCCAGCAGCCAAGTTCTGAAATCCGACCCCCGCGGTGAAAAACTGTTTTTT. Its translation: CASSQVLKSDPRGEKLFF.

This clone was detected a few times. The chain joins TRBV6-5 to TRBJ1-2; no clear D gene. Between the trimmed V and J ends, which lost 2 bases and 7 bases, there was a span of 11 bases. Germline V gene lookup returns CDR1 MNHEY and CDR2 SVGAGI. This CDR3 is 13 amino acids long. CDR3 loop: CASSYRGIGGYTF. The DNA of the CDR3 is TGTGCCAGCAGTTACCGGGGTATAGGTGGCTACACCTTC.